This TCR beta chain comes out of a study of Graves' ophthalmopathy and Graves' hyperthyroidism. Amplification of the TCR beta CDR3 regions used RNA transcripts (as template). Following a first-round RT-PCR that used HTBI primers, a second-round multiplex PCR was carried out. TCRdb fed the multiplex PCR reads into MiXCR, producing one record per CDR3 protein. The sample carries under 250,000 distinct CDR3 sequences, just under 30% recorded once. The V end was cut by 6 bases, the J end by 3 bases, with 9 bases between. This CDR3 comprises 12 residues. Germline CDR1 SNHLY, CDR2 FYNNEI. The clonotype was recovered from a man aged 50-60 years with Graves' ophthalmopathy. The chain recombines TRBV2 with TRBJ2-7; perhaps TRBD2 as D (7 bases). The sequencing input was peripheral blood. The CDR3 DNA sequence: TGTGCCAGCAGAGGGGGGGTCTACGAGCAGTACTTC. It yields the protein CASRGGVYEQYF.